A single sample is the source of the 29 T cell receptor beta chains below, sequenced in a study of blood T cell repertoires in COVID-19. Generated by immunoSEQ multiplex PCR, the TCRdb table keeps only in-frame clones and is missing some. The sample has about 99,000 clones, 84% seen once. Sequencing used peripheral blood. Receptors were obtained from a man in his sixties with acute or convalescent COVID-19.

J is TRBJ2-4 and V is TRBV5-6; possibly TRBD1 for D (5 bases). V lost 1 base and J 8 bases, leaving 10 bases between the germline ends. CDR1 and CDR2 (germline): SGHDT, YYEEEE. This CDR3 has 13 amino acids. CDR3 residues: CASSLRQTDIQYF. CDR3 DNA: TGTGCCAGCAGCTTGCGACAGACGGACATTCAGTACTTC.

The rearrangement joins TRBV7-2 to TRBJ2-7; tentative D call: TRBD2 (5 bases). The CDR3 sequence is 15 residues long. Germline-derived CDR1 and CDR2 are SGHTA and FQGNSA. V was clipped by 3 bases and J by 0 bases, with 12 bases between them. The CDR3 protein is CASSLRAEDSYEQYV. In DNA, the CDR3 is TGTGCCAGCAGCTTGAGGGCGGAGGACTCCTACGAGCAGTACGTC.

This clone showed up just once. V and J are TRBV10-3 and TRBJ1-1; TRBD1 aligns across 7 bases. This CDR3 has 14 residues. V shed 6 bases, J shed 5 bases, and the junction held 9 bases outside the gene matches. CDR1 is ENHRY and CDR2 is SYGVKD in the germline V gene. This CDR3 reads CAIRLTGERTEAFF. The CDR3 nucleotides are TGTGCCATCAGATTAACAGGGGAGAGGACTGAAGCTTTCTTT.

In its sample, this clone was seen a few times. Distinct nucleotide sequences in the sample also encode this CDR3. This chain uses TRBV20-1 with TRBJ1-1, with D uncertain. V shed 3 bases and J shed 1 base, with 3 bases lying between them. The CDR3 runs 11 residues. The germline V gene encodes CDR1 DFQATT and CDR2 SNEGSKA (reference sequence). The CDR3 loop is CSASGNTEAFF. The CDR3 DNA reads as TGCAGTGCTAGCGGGAACACTGAAGCTTTCTTT.

The CDR3, as DNA: TGTGCCAGCAGTTACCCATCCGGGACAGGGGTTGGCTACACCTTC. Encoded protein: CASSYPSGTGVGYTF. This chain connects TRBV6-2 or TRBV6-3 to TRBJ1-2, with TRBD1 identical over 10 bases. Germline V gene lookup returns CDR1 MNHEY and CDR2 SVGEGT. With 2 bases clipped from V and 7 bases from J, the junction kept 7 bases outside the gene matches. The CDR3 is 15 amino acids.

The rearrangement joins TRBV7-9 to TRBJ2-1; TRBD1 matches 8 bases. Trimming removed 5 bases from V and 2 bases from J; junction bases left unmatched: 5. Germline lookup yields CDR1 SEHNR and CDR2 FQNEAQ (reference sequence). This CDR3 has 15 amino acids. This CDR3 is CASSTRQGPYNEQFF. CDR3 nucleotide sequence: TGTGCCAGCAGCACCCGACAGGGGCCCTACAATGAGCAGTTCTTC. The full variable domain, its missing parts supplied by reference TRBV7-9 and TRBJ2-1, is DTGVSQNPRHKITKRGQNVTFRCDPISEHNRLYWYRQTLGQGPEFLTYFQNEAQLEKSRLLSDRFSAERPKGSFSTLEIQRTEQGDSAMYLCASSTRQGPYNEQFFGPGTRLTVL.

This chain uses TRBV28 with TRBJ2-2, with a tentative D call TRBD2 (6 bases). V gave up 2 bases and J gave up 5 bases, with 15 bases separating them. The CDR3 has 16 residues. CDR1 is MDHEN and CDR2 is SYDVKM in the germline V gene. In DNA form, the CDR3 reads TGTGCCAGCAGTTTAGGGCGGGGATTCGGTACCGGGGAGCTGTTTTTT. Protein: CASSLGRGFGTGELFF.

The V and J genes are TRBV25-1 and TRBJ1-4; 7 bases agree with TRBD1. J gave up 3 bases and V 3 bases, and 4 bases lay outside the gene matches. The CDR3 contains 15 residues. From germline, CDR1 is MGHDK and CDR2 SYGVNS. In DNA, the CDR3 is TGTGCCAGCAGTGATAGGGGACAGCCTAATGAAAAACTGTTTTTT. Its translation: CASSDRGQPNEKLFF.

The rearrangement uses TRBV12-3 or TRBV12-4 and TRBJ1-2; weak D call: TRBD1 (5 bases). V shed 3 bases and J shed 6 bases, with 11 bases lying between them. This CDR3 has 13 residues. The CDR3 DNA is TGTGCCAGCAGTTTGAGCCAGGGCCATGGCTACACCTTC. Translating it yields CASSLSQGHGYTF.

V is TRBV15 and J is TRBJ2-5; 11 positions agree with TRBD2. J gave up 7 bases and V 5 bases, and 0 bases lay outside the gene matches. From germline, CDR1 is LNHNV and CDR2 YYDKDF (reference sequence). The CDR3 runs to 12 residues. The CDR3 DNA reads TGTGCCACCAGCGGACTAGCGGGGACCCAGTACTTC. It encodes CATSGLAGTQYF.

This sequence joins TRBV14 and TRBJ2-3; 10 bases are a match to TRBD2. The V gene's germline CDR1 is SGHDN and CDR2 FVKESK. This CDR3 comprises 16 residues. V trimming: 6 bases; J trimming: 0 bases; junction bases outside the gene matches: 6. CDR3 residues: CASSRGLAASTDTQYF. DNA of the CDR3: TGTGCCAGCAGTCGCGGACTAGCGGCTAGCACAGATACGCAGTATTTT.

CDR3 loop: CASSIRVNYGYTF. For the CDR3, the DNA is TGTGCCAGTAGTATCAGGGTTAACTATGGCTACACCTTC. The V gene is TRBV19, the J gene TRBJ1-2, with D tentatively TRBD1 (5 bases). The CDR3 has 13 amino acids. Trimming took 3 bases from V and 1 from J, leaving 6 bases between them. Germline assignment: CDR1 LNHDA and CDR2 SQIVND (reference sequence).

V gene TRBV28 combines with J gene TRBJ1-5; D is possibly TRBD1 (6 bases). Looked up from germline, CDR1 is MDHEN and CDR2 is SYDVKM. The V end was cut by 6 bases, the J end by 2 bases, with 26 bases between. This CDR3 has 19 residues. This chain's CDR3 is CASSEPGTRKFNGNQPQHF. CDR3 bases: TGTGCCAGCAGCGAACCCGGGACAAGGAAGTTTAATGGCAATCAGCCCCAGCATTTT.

The chain combines TRBV5-1 with TRBJ2-2, with D possibly being TRBD1 (6 bases). Trimming stripped 2 bases from V and 2 bases from J, with 10 bases between. The length of the CDR3 is 15 residues. CDR1 is SGHRS and CDR2 is YFSETQ in the germline V gene. The CDR3 is CASSFRTDNTGELFF. CDR3 nucleotide sequence: TGCGCCAGCAGCTTCCGGACAGATAACACCGGGGAGCTGTTTTTT.

This sequence joins TRBV5-1 and TRBJ2-7, with 9 bases identical to TRBD2. The V and J ends lost 7 bases and 6 bases, in that order; junction bases with no gene match: 11. The CDR3 is 14 residues long. Germline V gene data show CDR1 as SGHRS and CDR2 as YFSETQ. CDR3 sequence (DNA): TGCGCCAGCGCCGGGGTAGCGGGAGATCCCGAGCAGTACTTC. Translated: CASAGVAGDPEQYF.

The rearrangement uses TRBV5-1 and TRBJ1-1; 11 bases fit TRBD1. Germline values: CDR1 SGHRS, CDR2 YFSETQ. CDR3 size: 17 residues. Losses at the gene ends were 0 bases for V and 1 base for J; bases not matched to a gene: 5. The DNA of the CDR3 is TGCGCCAGCAGCTTGGGGGACAGGGGGTTTGCGAACACTGAAGCTTTCTTT. It yields the protein CASSLGDRGFANTEAFF.

The chain carries TRBV19 and TRBJ1-2, with 8 bases that match TRBD1. CDR1 is LNHDA and CDR2 is SQIVND in the germline V gene (reference sequence). The CDR3 contains 15 residues. Unmatched junction bases numbered 15, after V lost 5 bases and J lost 10 bases. CDR3 amino acids: CASSPRTGGVGDYTF. The CDR3 bases are TGTGCCAGTAGTCCCCGAACAGGGGGAGTGGGAGACTACACCTTC. Based on the CDR3 plus reference TRBV19 and TRBJ1-2, the full variable domain is DGGITQSPKYLFRKEGQNVTLSCEQNLNHDAMYWYRQDPGQGLRLIYYSQIVNDFQKGDIAEGYSVSREKKESFPLTVTSAQKNPTAFYLCASSPRTGGVGDYTFGSGTRLTVV.

In nucleotides, the CDR3 is TGTGCCAGCACAAACACAGGGAGGGACTATGGCTACACCTTC. It is translated as CASTNTGRDYGYTF. The chain uses TRBV6-6 and TRBJ1-2; D may be TRBD1 (6 bases). V lost 7 bases, J lost 3 bases, and 15 bases lay in between. CDR3 length: 14 residues. In germline, CDR1 is MNHNY, CDR2 SVGAGI (reference sequence).

CDR3 sequence (DNA): TGCGCCAGCAGTGCCCGGACAGGGGGATATTACGAGCAGTACGTC. Encoded protein: CASSARTGGYYEQYV. The rearrangement uses TRBV23-1 and TRBJ2-7; 10 nucleotides agree with TRBD1. TRBV23-1 is classed as an ORF, of uncertain function. The CDR3 contains 15 residues. V gave up 5 bases and J gave up 4 bases; unmatched junction bases: 8.

The J gene is TRBJ2-7, the V gene TRBV6-5; 8 positions agree with TRBD1. Per germline, CDR1 MNHEY and CDR2 SVGAGI. Trimming removed 6 bases from V and 4 bases from J; junction bases left unmatched: 11. This CDR3 has 15 amino acids. The CDR3 sequence is CASRKGQGRGYEQYF. DNA of the CDR3: TGTGCCAGCAGAAAAGGACAGGGTAGGGGTTACGAGCAGTACTTC.

This chain joins TRBV29-1 and TRBJ2-3, with a possible D match to TRBD2 (5 bases). V gave up 3 bases and J gave up 1 base, with 5 bases separating them. Germline V CDR1 and CDR2: SQVTM, ANQGSEA. CDR3 size: 12 residues. The CDR3: CSVERGTDTQYF. CDR3 bases: TGCAGCGTTGAGCGGGGCACAGATACGCAGTATTTT.

DNA for the CDR3: TGTGCCAGCAGCCAAAAGCACGAGCAGTACTTC. Its translation is CASSQKHEQYF. The V gene is TRBV7-9, the J gene TRBJ2-7; D not resolved. Germline V CDR1 and CDR2: SEHNR, FQNEAQ (reference sequence). V was trimmed by 5 bases and J by 5 bases, leaving 7 bases between them. The CDR3 consists of 11 residues. Full variable domain (outside the CDR3, taken from reference TRBV7-9 and TRBJ2-7): DTGVSQNPRHKITKRGQNVTFRCDPISEHNRLYWYRQTLGQGPEFLTYFQNEAQLEKSRLLSDRFSAERPKGSFSTLEIQRTEQGDSAMYLCASSQKHEQYFGPGTRLTVT.

This clone was seen once. The rearrangement links TRBV28 to TRBJ2-3, with TRBD2 matching 11 bases. Per the germline V gene, CDR1 is MDHEN and CDR2 is SYDVKM. The V segment lost 1 base and the J segment 8 bases; nucleotides outside the gene matches: 5. This CDR3 spans 15 amino acids. The CDR3 region has the DNA TGTGCCAGCAGTTTATTACTAGCGGGAGACGGTACGCAGTATTTT. Its translation: CASSLLLAGDGTQYF.

The gene calls are TRBV18 and TRBJ2-2; D might be TRBD2 (6 bases). The germline gives CDR1 KGHSH, CDR2 LQKENI. Deletions cut 1 base from V and 4 bases from J, with 10 bases between. CDR3 size: 15 residues. The chain's CDR3 is CASSPRRESTGELFF. The CDR3 bases are TGTGCCAGCTCACCACGACGGGAGAGCACCGGGGAGCTGTTTTTT.

CDR3: CASPQGNEQFF. CDR3 bases: TGTGCCAGCCCACAGGGGAATGAGCAGTTCTTC. The chain uses TRBV28 and TRBJ2-1, with 7 bases that match TRBD1. With 8 bases clipped from V and 7 bases from J, the junction kept 2 bases outside the gene matches. CDR3 length equals 11 residues. CDR1 MDHEN and CDR2 SYDVKM come from the germline V gene.

This clone showed up just a few times. The gene calls are TRBV7-2 and TRBJ1-4; 7 bases are a match to TRBD1. The CDR3 spans 16 residues. The J segment lost 7 bases and the V segment lost 5 bases, leaving 13 bases of the junction unmatched. Germline-derived CDR1 and CDR2 are SGHTA and FQGNSA. CDR3 sequence: CASSADRDRSGEKLFF. CDR3 nucleotide sequence: TGTGCCAGCAGCGCCGACAGGGATCGGTCGGGTGAAAAACTGTTTTTT.

The V call is TRBV24-1, the J call TRBJ2-5, with D tentatively TRBD1 (6 bases). The CDR3 is 13 amino acids. Trimming shortened V by 5 bases and J by 4 bases, and 10 bases separated the two germline ends. Looked up from germline, CDR1 is KGHDR and CDR2 is SFDVKD. CDR3 sequence: CATSVQGLETQYF. CDR3 coding DNA: TGTGCCACCAGTGTCCAGGGGCTAGAGACCCAGTACTTC.

This chain links TRBV9 with TRBJ1-2, with D possibly being TRBD1 (6 bases). Germline CDR1 is SGDLS and CDR2 is YYNGEE. V lost 5 bases and J lost 8, with 16 bases in between. This CDR3 has 13 residues. CDR3 coding DNA: TGTGCCAGCAGTACACAGGGCCTGGGGGGCTACACCTTC. Its translation is CASSTQGLGGYTF.

This clone showed up just once. This rearrangement joins TRBV9 to TRBJ1-1; D may be TRBD1 (6 bases). V shed 3 bases and J shed 0 bases, with 21 bases lying between them. The CDR3 totals 18 residues. Per germline, CDR1 SGDLS and CDR2 YYNGEE. For the CDR3, the DNA is TGTGCCAGCAGCGACTCATACAGGGCCGAGGGTCTGAACACTGAAGCTTTCTTT. As protein: CASSDSYRAEGLNTEAFF. Full variable domain (rest looked up from reference TRBV9 and TRBJ1-1): DSGVTQTPKHLITATGQRVTLRCSPRSGDLSVYWYQQSLDQGLQFLIQYYNGEERAKGNILERFSAQQFPDLHSELNLSSLELGDSALYFCASSDSYRAEGLNTEAFFGQGTRLTVV.